This T cell receptor (beta chain) comes out of a study of metastatic and nonmetastatic thyroid tumors. The overall study: Repertoires were compared across blood and tumor or nodule tissue from malignant and benign thyroid patients. The study's findings and limits: A significant increase in TCR beta diversity was reportedly seen in malignant thyroid tumors relative to benign nodules, in blood and tumor.

A remark on this clone: Its specificity is unknown.

As processed by the authors: The distant-metastasis classifier for papillary thyroid cancer was built from CDR3 differences across clinicopathological groups. TCRdb reanalyzed the PCR reads with MiXCR. In this record, the V and J calls reflect TCRdb's handling and not the investigators' own analysis. The sample lists 20,000 or so clones, 35% to 45% occurring once. No treatment had been given to any patient before thyroid surgery. Trimming removed 4 bases from V and 1 base from J, with 11 bases in between. CDR3 size: 15 residues. The clonotype originates from a female donor with papillary thyroid cancer or a benign thyroid nodule (not recorded which). Some clones in this sample may be carry-over from other donors' samples. Material for sequencing was tumor tissue. The V call is TRBV12-3 or TRBV12-4, the J call TRBJ1-5, with D tentatively TRBD1 (5 bases). DNA for the CDR3: TGTGCCAGCAGTTCGGGAGGGGAAAGCAATCAGCCCCAGCATTTT. The encoded protein is CASSSGGESNQPQHF.